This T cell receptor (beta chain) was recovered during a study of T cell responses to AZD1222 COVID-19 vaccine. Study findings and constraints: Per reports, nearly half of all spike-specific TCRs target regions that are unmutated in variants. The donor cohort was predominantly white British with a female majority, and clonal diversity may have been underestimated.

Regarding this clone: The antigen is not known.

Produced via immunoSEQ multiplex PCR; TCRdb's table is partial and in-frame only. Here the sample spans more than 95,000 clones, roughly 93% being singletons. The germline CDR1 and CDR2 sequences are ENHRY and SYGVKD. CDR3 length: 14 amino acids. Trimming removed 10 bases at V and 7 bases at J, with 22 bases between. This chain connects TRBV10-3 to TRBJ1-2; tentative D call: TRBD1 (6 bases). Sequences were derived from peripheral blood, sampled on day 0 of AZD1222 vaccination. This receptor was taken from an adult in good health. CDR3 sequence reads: CATKFGGADGGYTF. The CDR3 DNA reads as TGTGCCACAAAATTCGGGGGGGCAGATGGTGGCTACACCTTC.